This T cell receptor beta chain came from a study of T cells in Graves' hyperthyroidism and ophthalmopathy (dated by TCRdb to about 2019). Turning to the overall study: Peripheral blood was sampled at the time of initial diagnosis, prior to any treatment. Once sampling was done, hyperthyroidism patients were given methimazole at a starting dose of 30 mg daily, whereas ophthalmopathy patients were given high-dose intravenous methylprednisolone. Prospective prediction of ophthalmopathy was tested in an independent validation cohort of 18 to 20 hyperthyroidism patients and 17 patients who later progressed to ophthalmopathy. According to the paper, TCR Vbeta CDR3 sequencing was carried out on approximately 140 peripheral blood samples, which came from over 40 ophthalmopathy, under 85 hyperthyroidism and roughly 17 progressor patients. Thyroid tissue and blood T-cell repertoires from six Graves' hyperthyroidism patients were also compared in the study. The 100 discovery patients were divided at random into training and test sets in a 7:3 ratio. To identify TCR V-J signatures that set the groups apart, the researchers used a discovery cohort of 100 patients, made up of some 41 with Graves' ophthalmopathy and some 58 with stable Graves' hyperthyroidism. Broader findings and caveats from the paper: No statistical method was used to fix the sample size in advance, and group allocation was not hidden from the investigators. A 13 V-J signature model separated ophthalmopathy from stable hyperthyroidism, with around 88% sensitivity and roughly 84% specificity in cross-validation and 80%/75% in testing. Blood samples also contained most of the expanded thyroid clonotypes (frequency above 0.001), which suggests that blood repertoires may reflect thyroid immune responses. In validation, the model predicted progression to ophthalmopathy a median of approximately 6.3 months before onset, with around 70% sensitivity and roughly 72% specificity.

Moderately to severely active disease, a Clinical Activity Score of at least 3, a NOSPECS grade of at least 4, and a duration under 3 months were present in ophthalmopathy patients. Exclusion was applied to patients with uncontrolled infections, other autoimmune diseases, pregnancy or lactation. Diagnoses were established on the basis of clinical symptoms, serum thyroxine and TRAb, thyroid ultrasound, and orbital computed tomography. PBMCs were isolated from 10 ml of fresh peripheral blood by Ficoll-Paque density gradient centrifugation. Total RNA was extracted using Trizol reagent, and RNA quality was assessed on an Agilent 2100 Bioanalyzer. The TCR beta CDR3 regions were amplified from RNA transcripts. The first round of RT-PCR for the TCR CDR3 was performed with the HTBI primer set and the Qiagen OneStep RT-PCR kit. A second multiplex PCR round built the libraries, followed by size selection and purification. The libraries were sequenced on an Illumina HiSeq2000 using paired-end 100 bp reads. The original methods were these. SOAPnuke was used to process the raw data, throwing out any read that contained adapters or uncalled bases, had a mean Phred below 15, or lacked an exact constant-primer or identifier match. High-quality paired reads were merged with COPE v1.2.5, and unique nucleotide sequences were defined as clonotypes. MiTCR v1.1 was used to align clonotypes to the IMGT TRBV, TRBD and TRBJ reference segments. Only V-J combinations with frequency above 0.0001, covering about 99% of repertoires, were analysed. The TCS score was defined as F50 (clonal expansion) divided by E x V (chaos), with BLOSUM62-based TCRdist calculated between CDR3 peptides within each V-J. Welch's t-statistics and random forest reduced around 520 V-J features to 13, which were used in a naive Bayes classifier (R e1071). TCRdb cleaned the public reads at Q25 with fastp, built clones with MiXCR and kept in-frame beta chains. Every CDR3 protein is listed once, alongside the most common genes and DNA of its rows. V and J calls and clone size were set by TCRdb, not the authors. For this sample there are hundreds of thousands of distinct CDR3 sequences; about 14% appear just once. The ten largest account for 25% to 30% of the sample.

Trimming takes 1 base from V and 1 base from J, and the germline ends sit 13 bases apart. Based on the germline V gene, the CDR1 and CDR2 sequences are MGHRA and YSYEKL. Its CDR3 holds 16 amino acids, cysteine through phenylalanine. Of the read, only the CDR3 DNA is kept; its 48 bases are in frame from base 1. Ten or more counts support this clonotype. Its specific antigen is unknown. Per-base quality was not reported, and no clone a single base away is much larger than it. The receptor's source is a man aged 50-60 years with Graves' ophthalmopathy. Sequenced input: blood. The chain couples TRBV4-1 to TRBJ1-2; no D gene is confidently identified. Read as DNA, the sequence is TGCGCCAGCAGCCAAGTCTGGCCGGGGAATAACTATGGCTACACCTTC. The encoded protein is CASSQVWPGNNYGYTF.